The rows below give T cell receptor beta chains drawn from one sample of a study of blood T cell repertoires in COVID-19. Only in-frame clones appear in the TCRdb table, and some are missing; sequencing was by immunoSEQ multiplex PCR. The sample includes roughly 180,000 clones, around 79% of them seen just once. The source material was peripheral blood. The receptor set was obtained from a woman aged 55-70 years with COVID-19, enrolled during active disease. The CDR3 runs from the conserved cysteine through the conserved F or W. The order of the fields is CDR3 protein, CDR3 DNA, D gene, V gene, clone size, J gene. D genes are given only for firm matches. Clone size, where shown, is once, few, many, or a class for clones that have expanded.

CDR3 protein: CASSPDLRGSGYTF; CDR3 DNA: TGTGCCAGCAGCCCCGACCTCAGGGGCTCTGGCTACACCTTC; D gene: .; V gene: TRBV7-2; clone size: many; J gene: TRBJ1-2
CDR3 protein: CSVESPPGGYGYTF; CDR3 DNA: TGCAGCGTTGAATCACCCCCAGGGGGTTATGGCTACACCTTC; D gene: TRBD1; V gene: TRBV29-1; clone size: .; J gene: TRBJ1-2
CDR3 protein: CASSESGQGHEQYF; CDR3 DNA: TGTGCCAGCAGTGAATCCGGACAGGGCCACGAGCAGTACTTC; D gene: TRBD1; V gene: TRBV2; clone size: .; J gene: TRBJ2-7
CDR3 protein: CASSPGDISNQPQHF; CDR3 DNA: TGTGCCAGCAGCCCAGGGGACATTAGCAATCAGCCCCAGCATTTT; D gene: .; V gene: TRBV27; clone size: .; J gene: TRBJ1-5
CDR3 protein: CASQARGDLSGELFF; CDR3 DNA: TGTGCCAGCCAAGCTCGGGGAGACCTAAGCGGGGAGCTGTTTTTT; D gene: .; V gene: TRBV7-9; clone size: .; J gene: TRBJ2-2
CDR3 protein: CASSLRPGGDTEAFF; CDR3 DNA: TGTGCCAGCAGCTTGAGGCCGGGAGGGGACACTGAAGCTTTCTTT; D gene: .; V gene: TRBV5-5; clone size: few; J gene: TRBJ1-1
CDR3 protein: CAIRGAGASSYEQYF; CDR3 DNA: TGTGCCATCAGGGGAGCAGGGGCGAGCTCCTACGAGCAGTACTTC; D gene: .; V gene: TRBV10-3; clone size: .; J gene: TRBJ2-7
CDR3 protein: CASSYEAGGKAFF; CDR3 DNA: TGTGCCAGCAGCTACGAGGCCGGGGGGAAAGCTTTCTTT; D gene: .; V gene: TRBV9; clone size: .; J gene: TRBJ1-1
CDR3 protein: CASGQSYGYTF; CDR3 DNA: TGTGCCAGCGGACAGAGCTATGGCTACACCTTC; D gene: .; V gene: TRBV28; clone size: .; J gene: TRBJ1-2
CDR3 protein: CASSLGLQQPQHF; CDR3 DNA: TGTGCCAGCAGCTTAGGGCTCCAACAGCCCCAGCATTTT; D gene: .; V gene: TRBV11-2; clone size: .; J gene: TRBJ1-5
CDR3 protein: CASSLWQGVAKNIQYF; CDR3 DNA: TGTGCCAGCAGCCTGTGGCAGGGGGTGGCCAAAAACATTCAGTACTTC; D gene: TRBD1; V gene: TRBV28; clone size: .; J gene: TRBJ2-4
CDR3 protein: CASSQAPAGGSEQYF; CDR3 DNA: TGTGCCAGCAGCCAGGCCCCAGCGGGAGGATCCGAGCAGTACTTC; D gene: TRBD2; V gene: TRBV11-3; clone size: .; J gene: TRBJ2-7
CDR3 protein: CASSLPPSLNEKLFF; CDR3 DNA: TGTGCCAGCAGCCTTCCCCCGAGCCTCAATGAAAAACTGTTTTTT; D gene: .; V gene: TRBV7-3; clone size: .; J gene: TRBJ1-4
CDR3 protein: CASSQAPPRQVANEKLFF; CDR3 DNA: TGCGCCAGCAGCCAAGCACCGCCTCGACAGGTCGCTAATGAAAAACTGTTTTTT; D gene: .; V gene: TRBV4-1; clone size: .; J gene: TRBJ1-4
CDR3 protein: CASSQRGKSNTGELFF; CDR3 DNA: TGCGCCAGCAGCCAGCGGGGAAAATCGAACACCGGGGAGCTGTTTTTT; D gene: TRBD2; V gene: TRBV5-1; clone size: .; J gene: TRBJ2-2
CDR3 protein: CASRSRRGSRISGNTIYF; CDR3 DNA: TGTGCCAGCAGGTCCAGGCGGGGGTCTAGGATCTCTGGAAACACCATATATTTT; D gene: .; V gene: TRBV11-3; clone size: .; J gene: TRBJ1-3
CDR3 protein: CASSVDLTQPQHF; CDR3 DNA: TGTGCCAGCAGCGTAGATCTAACCCAGCCCCAGCATTTT; D gene: .; V gene: TRBV9; clone size: few; J gene: TRBJ1-5
CDR3 protein: CASSTGLAGPYNEQFF; CDR3 DNA: TGTGCCAGCAGCACCGGACTAGCGGGGCCCTACAATGAGCAGTTCTTC; D gene: TRBD2; V gene: TRBV5-4; clone size: .; J gene: TRBJ2-1
CDR3 protein: CASSQESRQSSGANVLTF; CDR3 DNA: TGCGCCAGCAGCCAAGAATCTAGGCAAAGCTCTGGGGCCAACGTCCTGACTTTC; D gene: .; V gene: TRBV4-1; clone size: .; J gene: TRBJ2-6
CDR3 protein: CATSRQQYNEQFF; CDR3 DNA: TGTGCCACCAGCAGACAACAGTACAATGAGCAGTTCTTC; D gene: .; V gene: TRBV15; clone size: .; J gene: TRBJ2-1
CDR3 protein: CASSLGQGRAQETQYF; CDR3 DNA: TGTGCCAGCAGCTTAGGACAGGGGAGGGCCCAAGAGACCCAGTACTTC; D gene: .; V gene: TRBV7-6; clone size: .; J gene: TRBJ2-5
CDR3 protein: CASSWHDGRYNEQFF; CDR3 DNA: TGTGCCAGCAGTTGGCATGACGGGAGATACAATGAGCAGTTCTTC; D gene: .; V gene: TRBV6-2/TRBV6-3; clone size: .; J gene: TRBJ2-1
CDR3 protein: CAISEGGSASETQYF; CDR3 DNA: TGTGCCATCAGTGAGGGGGGGTCGGCGTCGGAGACCCAGTACTTC; D gene: .; V gene: TRBV10-3; clone size: .; J gene: TRBJ2-5
CDR3 protein: CASSVVTDSGEQFF; CDR3 DNA: TGTGCCAGTAGTGTCGTAACGGACTCCGGTGAGCAGTTCTTC; D gene: .; V gene: TRBV19; clone size: few; J gene: TRBJ2-1
CDR3 protein: CASSQDPRGTDTQYF; CDR3 DNA: TGTGCCAGCAGCCAAGATCCCCGGGGCACAGATACGCAGTATTTT; D gene: .; V gene: TRBV3-1/TRBV3-2; clone size: .; J gene: TRBJ2-3
CDR3 protein: CASSSGTGFYEQYF; CDR3 DNA: TGCGCCAGCAGCTCCGGGACAGGGTTCTACGAGCAGTACTTC; D gene: TRBD1; V gene: TRBV5-1; clone size: .; J gene: TRBJ2-7
CDR3 protein: CASSIEPGIQPQHF; CDR3 DNA: TGTGCCAGTAGTATAGAGCCAGGGATTCAGCCCCAGCATTTT; D gene: .; V gene: TRBV19; clone size: .; J gene: TRBJ1-5
CDR3 protein: CASSIGGGYTEAFF; CDR3 DNA: TGTGCCAGTAGTATTGGGGGGGGATACACTGAAGCTTTCTTT; D gene: .; V gene: TRBV19; clone size: .; J gene: TRBJ1-1
CDR3 protein: CATNFGGAETDTQYF; CDR3 DNA: TGTGCCACCAACTTCGGGGGGGCTGAAACAGATACGCAGTATTTT; D gene: TRBD2; V gene: TRBV15; clone size: .; J gene: TRBJ2-3
CDR3 protein: CASSHGRLAKNIQYF; CDR3 DNA: TGTGCCAGCAGCCACGGGAGGCTAGCCAAAAACATTCAGTACTTC; D gene: TRBD2; V gene: TRBV3-1/TRBV3-2; clone size: .; J gene: TRBJ2-4
CDR3 protein: CASRVYRGTEEKLFF; CDR3 DNA: TGTGCCAGCAGGGTATACAGGGGAACAGAGGAAAAACTGTTTTTT; D gene: TRBD1; V gene: TRBV6-5; clone size: .; J gene: TRBJ1-4